This T cell receptor (beta chain) was identified during a study of blood T cell repertoires in COVID-19. Background on the study: The United States, Italy and Spain provided the acute and convalescent COVID-19 samples. The analysed material was cDNA or gDNA that came from T cells, B-cell-depleted T cells, or PBMCs.

Authors' data handling: Amplification with reference gene primers provided the estimates of nucleated cell counts. Using immunoSEQ multiplex PCR, the repertoire was profiled, and TCRdb retains in-frame clones only, with some absent. That table is the source of V, J and clone size, and D and trimming were worked out from the DNA. The sample contains fewer than 250,000 clones, over 80% of which appear only once. The CDR3 is 17 residues long. Germline lookup yields CDR1 LGHDT and CDR2 YNNKEL (reference sequence). The V segment lost 0 bases and the J segment 2 bases; nucleotides outside the gene matches: 5. All enrollees were about 18 to 89 years old and from about 24 US areas.

V and J are TRBV3-1 (or the pseudogene TRBV3-2) and TRBJ2-1, with 9 bases fitting TRBD2. What was sequenced was PBMCs or T cells enriched from blood (not recorded which). The source of this sequence is a woman in her 30s with acute COVID-19. In DNA form, the CDR3 reads TGTGCCAGCAGCCAAGAGATTGGCGGGGGGGCCTACAATGAGCAGTTCTTC. Its translation is CASSQEIGGGAYNEQFF.